The 10 T cell receptor beta chains in this list originate from one sample, sequenced in a study of shared T cell receptors in the human thymus. Method: immunoSEQ multiplex PCR; TCRdb's copy keeps in-frame clones and lacks some. The repertoire holds hundreds of thousands of clones, with 85% to 95% as singletons. Sequenced material: thymocytes. These receptors originate from a human donor.

Only one count was recorded for this clone. The V call is TRBV27, the J call TRBJ1-5; D may be TRBD1 (5 bases). With 9 bases removed from V and 0 bases from J, the gap between germline ends came to 12 bases. CDR1 and CDR2 (germline): MNHEY, SMNVEV (reference sequence). The CDR3 runs to 14 residues. CDR3: CARRFRGSNQPQHF. The CDR3 DNA sequence: TGTGCCAGACGTTTTAGGGGTAGCAATCAGCCCCAGCATTTT.

Only one count was recorded for this clone. The chain is built from TRBV6-6 and TRBJ2-2; possible D gene TRBD1, 5 bases. Deletions cut 2 bases from V and 2 bases from J, with 9 bases between. Germline-derived CDR1 and CDR2 are MNHNY and SVGAGI (reference sequence). CDR3 length equals 15 residues. CDR3 sequence reads: CASSYQTANTGELFF. CDR3 nucleotides: TGTGCCAGCAGTTACCAGACAGCCAACACCGGGGAGCTGTTTTTT.

The CDR3 loop is CASSQIIRDTRTDTQYF. CDR3 sequence (DNA): TGCGCCAGCAGCCAAATAATCCGGGACACCCGCACAGATACGCAGTATTTT. This chain uses TRBV4-1 with TRBJ2-3; D is perhaps TRBD1 (6 bases). This CDR3 is 17 amino acids long. Trimming removed 2 bases from V and 1 base from J, with 16 bases in between. Germline V gene lookup returns CDR1 MGHRA and CDR2 YSYEKL.

The J gene is TRBJ2-7, the V gene TRBV5-4; no reliable D call. Germline CDR1 is SGHNT and CDR2 is YYREEE (reference sequence). With 4 bases removed from V and 2 bases from J, the gap between germline ends came to 19 bases. The CDR3 runs 16 residues. CDR3 bases: TGTGCCAGCAGCCCGTACAACATCCAACCAACCTACGAGCAGTACTTC. Translating it yields CASSPYNIQPTYEQYF.

In DNA, the CDR3 is TGTGCCAGTACTCCAAGACTAGCGGGTCCCTGGGATGAGCAGTTCTTC. Protein product: CASTPRLAGPWDEQFF. The rearrangement uses TRBV28 and TRBJ2-1, with TRBD2 identical over 10 bases. CDR1 and CDR2 (germline): MDHEN, SYDVKM. CDR3 length: 16 residues. The V and J ends lost 9 bases and 8 bases, in that order; junction bases with no gene match: 16.

The V call is TRBV7-3, the J call TRBJ2-2; 12 bases are a match to TRBD1. Germline V gives CDR1 SGHTA, CDR2 FQGTGA. After removal of 5 bases from V and 7 bases from J, the junction contained 8 bases not matched to a gene. The CDR3 is made up of 16 amino acids. This CDR3 reads CASSDTGQGAVGELFF. The CDR3 DNA is TGTGCCAGCAGCGACACGGGACAGGGGGCAGTCGGGGAGCTGTTTTTT.

This chain joins TRBV5-1 and TRBJ2-3, with D perhaps TRBD1 (5 bases). CDR1 and CDR2 (germline): SGHRS, YFSETQ. The CDR3 is 15 residues long. V dropped 5 bases and J dropped 0 bases, with 13 bases sitting between them. CDR3 amino acids: CASRPTRASTDTQYF. The CDR3 nucleotides read TGCGCCAGCAGGCCGACCAGGGCAAGCACAGATACGCAGTATTTT.

The chain carries TRBV11-2 and TRBJ1-2, with 7 positions matching TRBD1. After removal of 1 base from V and 4 bases from J, the junction contained 6 bases not matched to a gene. The CDR3 has 15 residues. Per the germline V gene, CDR1 is SGHAT and CDR2 is FQNNGV. The CDR3 bases are TGTGCCAGCAGCTTAGTGGGACAGAAAATCTATGGCTACACCTTC. Protein product: CASSLVGQKIYGYTF.

The chain is built from TRBV4-2 and TRBJ2-2, with TRBD2 matching over 12 bases. CDR1 is LGHNA, CDR2 YNFKEQ, per germline. This CDR3 has 15 residues. With V trimmed by 4 bases and J by 6 bases, 3 bases remained unmatched. The CDR3 protein is CASSRGTSGSGELFF. CDR3 sequence (DNA): TGTGCCAGCAGCCGCGGGACTAGCGGGTCCGGGGAGCTGTTTTTT.

J is TRBJ2-7 and V is TRBV14; D may be TRBD2 (6 bases). This CDR3 spans 15 amino acids. Germline CDR1 is SGHDN and CDR2 is FVKESK. The ends were cut back, 0 bases at V and 2 bases at J, with 11 bases in the middle. CDR3 sequence: CASSQDGRETYEQYF. DNA for the CDR3: TGTGCCAGCAGCCAAGATGGCCGGGAGACCTACGAGCAGTACTTC. Together with reference TRBV14 and TRBJ2-7, the CDR3 gives the full variable domain: EAGVTQFPSHSVIEKGQTVTLRCDPISGHDNLYWYRRVMGKEIKFLLHFVKESKQDESGMPNNRFLAERTGGTYSTLKVQPAELEDSGVYFCASSQDGRETYEQYFGPGTRLTVT.